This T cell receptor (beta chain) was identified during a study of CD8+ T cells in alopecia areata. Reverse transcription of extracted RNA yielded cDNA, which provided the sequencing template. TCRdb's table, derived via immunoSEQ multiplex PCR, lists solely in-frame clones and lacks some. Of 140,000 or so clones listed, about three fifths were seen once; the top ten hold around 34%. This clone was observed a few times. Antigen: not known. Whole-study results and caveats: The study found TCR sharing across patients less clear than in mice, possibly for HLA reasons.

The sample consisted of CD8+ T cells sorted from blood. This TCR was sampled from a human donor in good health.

CDR3 protein: CASSETGFSYEQYF. CDR3 coding DNA: TGTGCCAGCAGTGAGACAGGGTTCTCCTACGAGCAGTACTTC. This sequence joins TRBV27 and TRBJ2-7, with 7 bases lining up with TRBD1. Trimming removed 5 bases from V and 0 bases from J; junction bases left unmatched: 4. Germline V gene sequence: CDR1 MNHEY, CDR2 SMNVEV (reference sequence). This CDR3 comprises 14 residues.